This TCR beta chain was recorded in a study of PD-1 blockade in classical Hodgkin lymphoma. Findings and limits, study-wide: Complete responders' baseline diversity resembled that of newly diagnosed patients. When set against healthy donors, newly diagnosed patients were reported to show lower baseline TCR diversity.

Every one of the patients relapsed after autologous stem cell transplantation (brentuximab vedotin exposure was variable). Comment on this clone: Its antigen is unknown.

Trimming cost V 4 bases and J 2 bases, with 15 bases left between them. The germline gives CDR1 SGDLS, CDR2 YYNGEE. The CDR3 extends over 15 amino acids. The table came from immunoSEQ multiplex PCR; TCRdb's copy has only in-frame clones and leaves some out. There are around 46,000 clones in the sample; about three quarters occur only once, and 20% to 25% lies in the top ten. Material: peripheral blood mononuclear cells (PBMCs), obtained before the second cycle of nivolumab. This clonotype was sampled from a human donor with classical Hodgkin lymphoma. V usage is TRBV9 and J usage is TRBJ1-2; D is uncertain. DNA of the CDR3: TGTGCCAGCAGCATACCACGTCTGGGGAACTATGGCTACACCTTC. Its protein product is CASSIPRLGNYGYTF. The entire variable domain, with the rest obtained from reference TRBV9 and TRBJ1-2, is as follows: DSGVTQTPKHLITATGQRVTLRCSPRSGDLSVYWYQQSLDQGLQFLIQYYNGEERAKGNILERFSAQQFPDLHSELNLSSLELGDSALYFCASSIPRLGNYGYTFGSGTRLTVV.